A selection of T cell receptor beta chains follows, all from one sample in a study of blood T cells in healthy people across ages. TCRdb reanalysed the 5' RACE reads using MiXCR and keeps one entry per CDR3 protein. The sample includes hundreds of thousands of distinct CDR3 sequences, under 55% of them seen just once. The sequenced sample consisted of blood. Every receptor here comes from a man in his 60s in good health. CDR3s include the opening cysteine and the closing phenylalanine or tryptophan. Where a row states a size, it is once, few, many or the class of an expanded clone; other rows omit it.

- | TRBV4-3 | CASSQDGGGLTEAFF
- | TRBV7-3 | CASSLNAGTHGYTF
- | TRBV4-1 | CASSQAGRGSYGYTF
- | TRBV30 | CAWSVSVFEQFF
- | TRBV9 | CASSANMGNIADTQYF
- | TRBV5-6 | CASSVRDLQETQYF
- | TRBV7-8 | CASSFPASGGKNTQYF
- | TRBV7-6 | CASSHAEGNEQFF
few | TRBV3-1 | CASSQEGAWRGTEAFF
- | TRBV6-2/TRBV6-3 | CASSYSQSLSYEQCF
- | TRBV12-3/TRBV12-4 | CASSLASRGNNEQFF
- | TRBV29-1 | CGVGHNSYEQYF
few | TRBV3-1 | CASSQVRDAEQYF
- | TRBV20-1 | CSGSWPGTSGETQYF
few | TRBV6-2/TRBV6-3 | CASSYGKTGGTDTQYF
few | TRBV20-1 | CSARGNRQRGYTF
- | TRBV12-5 | CASGLPAGYGYTF
once | TRBV13 | CASSFSGGVGNEQFF
few | TRBV4-2 | CASSQGHRGEEKLFF
- | TRBV27 | CASSTHGLASYNEQFF
- | TRBV21-1 | CASSKALGQGNQPQHF
- | TRBV9 | CASSVVGDRGSGYTF
- | TRBV12-3/TRBV12-4 | CASSHGTSYGHTF
few | TRBV29-1 | CSVAPTGKGTEAFF
- | TRBV15 | CATSPDVRNEQYF
few | TRBV5-1 | CASTLGLQETQYF
- | TRBV29-1 | CSVNLPERGFNEQYF
- | TRBV20-1 | CSARDPRTGGTGELFF
- | TRBV6-1 | CASSARSLAVYNEQFF
few | TRBV29-1 | CSVEVTSGGETQYF
- | TRBV18 | CASSQTGSSSTDTQYF
- | TRBV7-3 | CAGSLTGQGAFNQPQHF
- | TRBV4-3 | CASSQAGGSYEQYF
- | TRBV15 | CATSIPGNETQYF
- | TRBV5-1 | CASTVGTGDYGYTF
once | TRBV9 | CASSLRTGGDLGDTQYF
- | TRBV7-2 | CASSGAQGAGGYTF
- | TRBV3-1 | CASRKLGQGQETQYF
- | TRBV5-6 | CASSEPTGARNTEAFF
- | TRBV11-2 | CAGSLGQNSYEQYF
many | TRBV27 | CASSWGQGYEQYF
few | TRBV20-1 | CSARDYRSYGYTF
few | TRBV4-3 | CASSQVPAETQYF
- | TRBV4-3 | CASSQDPDTSYNEQFF
- | TRBV7-9 | CASSTTMGTNEKLFF
- | TRBV5-1 | CASSLQDTDTQYF
- | TRBV20-1 | CSARGNLRTDTQYF
- | TRBV7-9 | CASSPEFRAQETQYF
few | TRBV4-3 | CASSQEILRVTGANVLTF
few | TRBV20-1 | CSAPRGSGGPYTQYF
- | TRBV12-3/TRBV12-4 | CASSSPSEAFF
few | TRBV4-3 | CASSHLSGSYGYTF
few | TRBV27 | CATADSDTDTQYF
- | TRBV20-1 | CSASFRESSTDTQYF
- | TRBV28 | CASSSFRETQYF
many | TRBV7-9 | CASRQSRTIGTEAFF
few | TRBV4-1 | CASSQDHGRRGPYTF
- | TRBV3-1 | CASSHGPQWDQPQHF
- | TRBV9 | CASNVGVGSYNEQFF